The clone carrying this TCR beta chain was seen only once. The antigen remains undetermined. This record belongs to a study of cytomegalovirus exposure and HLA in healthy donors. General study results and limits: While the bulk of TCR sequences proved rare, some public TCRs turned up in many donors. In the roughly 120 validation repertoires, about 94% of cluster scores exceeded 0, per a later analysis. Cytomegalovirus association was assigned to more than 150 TCR beta chains. Through in vitro validation, three CMV-associated chains were shown to be specific for CMV antigens.

Sequencing used immunoSEQ multiplex PCR; TCRdb keeps in-frame clones, though not all of them. The sample records over 200,000 clones, approximately 87% being singletons. Trimming took off 3 bases at V and 4 bases at J, with 4 bases between the two ends. CDR3 length: 13 residues. CDR1 and CDR2 (germline): MRHNA, SNTAGT. Sequencing input: PBMCs. The rearrangement uses TRBV6-4 and TRBJ1-6; D remains ambiguous. This TCR came from a woman aged 18-29 years in good health and CMV-seronegative. The CDR3 protein is CASSEEYNSPLHF. The CDR3 nucleotides are TGTGCCAGCAGTGAAGAGTATAATTCACCCCTCCACTTT.